The source of this T cell receptor (beta chain) is a study of blood T cells in healthy people across ages. V dropped 6 bases and J dropped 5; count of bases not matched to a gene: 16. The CDR3 extends over 17 amino acids. In germline, CDR1 is SNHLY, CDR2 FYNNEI. A second PCR of 7 to 11 cycles used a sample-barcoded 5' primer and a J-beta primer mix. Via MiXCR, TCRdb re-called the 5' RACE reads, giving one row per CDR3 protein. The repertoire holds 1.5 million to 2 million distinct CDR3 sequences, with about 50% as singletons. In this sample, this clonotype turned up a few times. The TCR originated in a woman in her thirties or forties in good health. The J gene is TRBJ2-1, the V gene TRBV2; 7 bases fit TRBD1. The sequenced material came from blood. CDR3: CASRRGLVGGINNEQFF. For the CDR3, the DNA is TGTGCCAGCAGAAGGGGGCTAGTTGGAGGAATTAACAATGAGCAGTTCTTC.